The 18 T cell receptor beta chains reported below all come from one sample, sequenced in a study of cytomegalovirus exposure and HLA in healthy donors (dated by TCRdb to about 2017). Library creation used the immunoSEQ multiplex PCR assay. The multiplex PCR relied on a mix of 60 forward primers for TCR Vbeta segments and 13 reverse primers for TCR Jbeta segments. The clones in this table, taken by TCRdb from immuneACCESS, are in-frame only. Not every clone is retained; where verified, under half of the shortfall comes from an unresolved V gene, and the cause of the rest is unknown. The sample table contains some 130,000 clones; only one count was recorded for 79% of them. 6.5% of the sample goes to the ten largest clones. The sequenced sample consisted of PBMCs. These receptors were obtained from a middle-aged man in good health and CMV-seropositive.

The chain recombines TRBV19 with TRBJ1-2, with TRBD1 matching 7 bases. The CDR3 is made up of 18 amino acids. Germline V lookup: CDR1 LNHDA, CDR2 SQIVND (reference sequence). Losses at the gene ends were 5 bases for V and 0 bases for J; bases not matched to a gene: 15. The CDR3 is CASSSSSEGANTNYGYTF. The CDR3 DNA reads as TGTGCCAGTAGTTCCTCTAGTGAGGGGGCGAATACTAACTATGGCTACACCTTC.

In this sample, this clone turned up a few times. The CDR3 here is CASSIASGILNTEAFF. In nucleotides, the CDR3 is TGTGCCAGTAGTATTGCCTCAGGGATCCTGAACACTGAAGCTTTCTTT. The chain employs TRBV19 and TRBJ1-1, with D perhaps matching TRBD1 (5 bases). This CDR3 contains 16 residues. Trimming removed 3 bases at V and 0 bases at J, with 14 bases between. CDR1 LNHDA and CDR2 SQIVND come from the germline V gene (reference sequence).

The chain employs TRBV19 and TRBJ2-5; D not certain. V was pared by 10 bases and J by 5 bases, with 20 bases between. The CDR3 runs 14 residues. Germline V lookup: CDR1 LNHDA, CDR2 SQIVND (reference sequence). The CDR3, as DNA: TGTGCCACCTCCTCACAGAGAGCTGTGGAGACCCAGTACTTC. Protein sequence: CATSSQRAVETQYF.

This chain links TRBV7-6 with TRBJ1-6; D possibly corresponds to TRBD1 (5 bases). The CDR3 sequence is 14 residues long. Trimming took 5 bases from V and 9 from J, leaving 14 bases between them. Germline V gene sequence: CDR1 SGHVS, CDR2 FNYEAQ. The CDR3 loop reads CASSQGGAGSPLHF. The DNA of the CDR3 is TGTGCCAGCAGCCAGGGAGGGGCAGGTTCACCCCTCCACTTT.

This rearrangement joins TRBV4-2 to TRBJ2-2, with D possibly being TRBD2 (6 bases). The CDR3 loop spans 18 amino acids. Germline V gene sequence: CDR1 LGHNA, CDR2 YNFKEQ. V was pared by 0 bases and J by 0 bases, with 14 bases between. The CDR3 DNA sequence: TGTGCCAGCAGCCAAGATATGGTCAGGGACTCGAACACCGGGGAGCTGTTTTTT. Translated: CASSQDMVRDSNTGELFF.

This clone has a handful of counts. V and J are TRBV7-9 and TRBJ1-5; D remains unclear. CDR3 length: 16 residues. Germline V gene data show CDR1 as SEHNR and CDR2 as FQNEAQ (reference sequence). V was clipped by 2 bases and J by 0 bases, with 11 bases between them. CDR3 nucleotide sequence: TGTGCCAGCAGCTTAACGGGGAGCTATAGCAATCAGCCCCAGCATTTT. Translated, it gives CASSLTGSYSNQPQHF.

The gene calls are TRBV13 and TRBJ2-4; TRBD2 aligns across 7 bases. The CDR3 sequence is 16 residues long. The J segment lost 5 bases and the V segment lost 1 base, leaving 8 bases of the junction unmatched. Germline values: CDR1 PRHDT, CDR2 FYEKMQ (reference sequence). The CDR3: CASSLDGEGVENIQYF. CDR3 bases: TGTGCCAGCAGCTTAGACGGGGAGGGAGTGGAAAACATTCAGTACTTC.

Remarks on this clone: Other DNA variants within this sample encode the same CDR3. V usage is TRBV6-1 and J usage is TRBJ1-6; D is unresolved. Trimming pared 0 bases from V and 9 bases from J, leaving 6 bases between. CDR1 is MNHNS and CDR2 is SASEGT in the germline V gene. This CDR3 is built from 13 residues. The CDR3: CASSEAEVSPLHF. The DNA of the CDR3 is TGTGCCAGCAGTGAAGCAGAGGTTTCACCCCTCCACTTT.

V and J are TRBV28 and TRBJ1-6; TRBD1 is a possible D gene (5 bases). Deletions cut 7 bases from V and 9 bases from J, with 13 bases between. The CDR3 has 13 residues. The germline CDR1 and CDR2 sequences are MDHEN and SYDVKM. The CDR3 coding sequence is TGTGCCAGCATCCGGCAGGGAGGTTCACCCCTCCACTTT. Protein sequence: CASIRQGGSPLHF.

The chain uses TRBV6-1 and TRBJ2-1; D remains ambiguous. This CDR3 spans 17 amino acids. The V end lost 4 bases, the J end lost 0 bases, and 16 bases lay between the germline ends. Germline values: CDR1 MNHNS, CDR2 SASEGT. CDR3 nucleotides: TGTGCCAGCAGTGTCATAATAGCTGCCAGCTCCTACAATGAGCAGTTCTTC. Protein: CASSVIIAASSYNEQFF.

This sequence joins TRBV29-1 and TRBJ2-5, with 9 positions matching TRBD2. The CDR3 length is 15 residues. V trimming: 0 bases; J trimming: 4 bases; junction bases outside the gene matches: 6. Per germline, CDR1 SQVTM and CDR2 ANQGSEA. The CDR3 bases are TGCAGCGTTGAAGATCGAGATAGCGGGAGAGAGACCCAGTACTTC. This translates into CSVEDRDSGRETQYF.

On this clone itself: One junction end disagrees with the germline gene, perhaps due to a read error. The V gene is TRBV7-9, the J gene TRBJ2-7; a weak D match, TRBD2 (7 bases). The CDR3 sequence is 17 residues long. In germline, CDR1 is SEHNR, CDR2 FQNEAQ (reference sequence). As DNA, the CDR3 is TGTTCCAGCAGCCCCTGGGGGCTAGCGGAAAACTCCTACGAGCAGTACTTC. Residues: CSSSPWGLAENSYEQYF. The full variable domain, completed using reference TRBV7-9 and TRBJ2-7, is DTGVSQNPRHKITKRGQNVTFRCDPISEHNRLYWYRQTLGQGPEFLTYFQNEAQLEKSRLLSDRFSAERPKGSFSTLEIQRTEQGDSAMYLCSSSPWGLAENSYEQYFGPGTRLTVT.

The rearrangement uses TRBV27 and TRBJ2-5; D perhaps matches TRBD2 (5 bases). The CDR3 extends over 16 amino acids. Deletions cut 6 bases from V and 5 bases from J, with 22 bases between. The germline V gene encodes CDR1 MNHEY and CDR2 SMNVEV (reference sequence). The DNA for the CDR3 is TGTGCCAGCAGGGCTCGAGGCGGGCTCAAAGAGGAGACCCAGTACTTC. Translated: CASRARGGLKEETQYF.

The CDR3 reads CASSRGVAGKYNEQFF. The CDR3 region has the DNA TGTGCCAGCAGCCGAGGGGTAGCGGGCAAATACAATGAGCAGTTCTTC. The gene calls are TRBV7-3 and TRBJ2-1, with 7 positions matching TRBD2. CDR3 length: 16 amino acids. CDR1 and CDR2 (germline): SGHTA, FQGTGA. V dropped 5 bases and J dropped 4; count of bases not matched to a gene: 11.

V usage is TRBV28 and J usage is TRBJ1-4, with D perhaps TRBD1 (6 bases). Germline-derived CDR1 and CDR2 are MDHEN and SYDVKM. The V end was cut by 6 bases, the J end by 8 bases, with 16 bases between. This CDR3 has 14 residues. For the CDR3, the DNA is TGTGCCAGCAGCCTTCAGGGGATAGAGGAAAAACTGTTTTTT. Translated, it gives CASSLQGIEEKLFF.

The V and J genes are TRBV5-6 and TRBJ2-1, with a tentative D call TRBD2 (6 bases). Deletions cut 6 bases from V and 9 bases from J, with 16 bases between. The CDR3 spans 13 residues. Germline loops: CDR1 SGHDT, CDR2 YYEEEE. For the CDR3, the DNA is TGTGCCAGCATGGTGGGGGGATGGGGTGAGCAGTTCTTC. It specifies CASMVGGWGEQFF.

Only a few counts were recorded for this clone. The V and J genes are TRBV5-6 and TRBJ1-1; 7 nucleotides agree with TRBD1. The germline V gene has CDR1 SGHDT and CDR2 YYEEEE. With V trimmed by 0 bases and J by 8 bases, 4 bases remained unmatched. CDR3 length equals 13 residues. This CDR3 reads CASSLARQGEAFF. Here the CDR3 DNA reads TGTGCCAGCAGCTTGGCTAGACAGGGAGAAGCTTTCTTT.

V and J are TRBV5-4 and TRBJ1-1; 8 nucleotides align to TRBD1. The CDR3 is 15 residues long. From germline, CDR1 is SGHNT and CDR2 YYREEE (reference sequence). Germline trimming cut 4 bases from V and 1 base from J; bases unmatched to any gene: 6. This CDR3 is CASSILGQGNTEAFF. CDR3 in DNA: TGTGCCAGCAGCATCCTAGGACAGGGGAACACTGAAGCTTTCTTT.